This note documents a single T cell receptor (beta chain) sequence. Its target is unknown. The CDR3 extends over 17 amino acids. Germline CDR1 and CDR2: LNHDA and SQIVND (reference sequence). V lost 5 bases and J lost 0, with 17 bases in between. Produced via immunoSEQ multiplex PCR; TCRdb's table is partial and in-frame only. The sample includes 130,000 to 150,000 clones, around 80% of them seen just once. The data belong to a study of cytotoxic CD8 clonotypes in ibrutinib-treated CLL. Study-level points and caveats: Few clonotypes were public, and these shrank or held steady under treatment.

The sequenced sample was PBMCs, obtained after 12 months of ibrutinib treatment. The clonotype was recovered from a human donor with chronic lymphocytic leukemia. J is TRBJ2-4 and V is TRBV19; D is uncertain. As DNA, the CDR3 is TGTGCCAGTAGTCAGGCCAGTAGAACCCTAGCCAAAAACATTCAGTACTTC. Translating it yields CASSQASRTLAKNIQYF.